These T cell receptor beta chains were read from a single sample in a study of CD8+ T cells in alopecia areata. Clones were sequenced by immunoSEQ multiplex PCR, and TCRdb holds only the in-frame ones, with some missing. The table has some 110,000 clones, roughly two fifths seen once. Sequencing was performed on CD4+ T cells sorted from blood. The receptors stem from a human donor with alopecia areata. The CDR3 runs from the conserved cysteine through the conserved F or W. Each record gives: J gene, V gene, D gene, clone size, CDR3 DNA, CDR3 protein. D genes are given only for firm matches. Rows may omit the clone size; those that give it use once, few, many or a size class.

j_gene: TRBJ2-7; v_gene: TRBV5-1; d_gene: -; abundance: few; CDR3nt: TGCGCCAGCAGCTTGGAGATGGGGACCCAGTTAGTATTC; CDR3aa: CASSLEMGTQLVF
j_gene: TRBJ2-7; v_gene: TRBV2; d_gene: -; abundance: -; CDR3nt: TGTGCCAGTTCGGAGGCACTTGTCTACGAGCAGTACTTC; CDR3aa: CASSEALVYEQYF
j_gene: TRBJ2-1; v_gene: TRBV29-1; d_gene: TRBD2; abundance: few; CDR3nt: TGCAGCGTCGTGACTAGCGGAAGCTCCTACAATGAGCAGTTCTTC; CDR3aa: CSVVTSGSSYNEQFF
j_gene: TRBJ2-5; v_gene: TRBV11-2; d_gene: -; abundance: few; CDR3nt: TGTGCCAGCAGCCTCGGGACTTTGGGGAAGACCCAGTACTTC; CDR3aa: CASSLGTLGKTQYF
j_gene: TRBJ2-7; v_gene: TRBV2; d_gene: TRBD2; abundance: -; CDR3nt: TGTGCCAGCAGTGAGTTGATTAGCGGGAGGGGTGTATTCTCCTACGAGCAGTACTTC; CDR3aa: CASSELISGRGVFSYEQYF
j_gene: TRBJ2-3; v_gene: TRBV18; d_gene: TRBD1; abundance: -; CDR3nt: TGTGCCAGCTCACCCCGGGACAGGGCGCCTGATACGCAGTATTTT; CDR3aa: CASSPRDRAPDTQYF
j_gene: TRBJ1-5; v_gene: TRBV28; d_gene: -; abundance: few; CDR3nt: TGTGCCAGCAGTTTGTCCGGGGGCGCGCGAAGCAATCAGCCCCAGCATTTT; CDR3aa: CASSLSGGARSNQPQHF
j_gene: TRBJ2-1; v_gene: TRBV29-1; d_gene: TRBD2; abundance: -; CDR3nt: TGCAGCGCCGGGGGTGCGTCGGGAGGTGTCAATGAGCAGTTCTTC; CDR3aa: CSAGGASGGVNEQFF
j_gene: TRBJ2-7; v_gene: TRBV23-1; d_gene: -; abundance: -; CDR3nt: TGCGCCAGCTTTCCTGCAGTAGTGTCCTACGAGCAGTACTTC; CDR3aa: CASFPAVVSYEQYF
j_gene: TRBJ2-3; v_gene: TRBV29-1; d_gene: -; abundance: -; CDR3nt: TGCAGCGTTGTAGGCACAGATACGCAGTATTTT; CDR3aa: CSVVGTDTQYF
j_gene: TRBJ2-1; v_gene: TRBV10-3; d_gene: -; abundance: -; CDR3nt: TGTGCCATCAGTGAGTCTGGGAGTTCAGATATTGAGCAGTTCTTC; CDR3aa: CAISESGSSDIEQFF
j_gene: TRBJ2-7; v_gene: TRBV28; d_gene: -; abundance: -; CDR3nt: TGTGCCAGCAGTCCCGGGAACTCCTACGAGCAGTACTTC; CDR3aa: CASSPGNSYEQYF
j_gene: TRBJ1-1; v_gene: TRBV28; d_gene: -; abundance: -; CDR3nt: TGTGCCAGCAGTTTCTCGGACGGGAACACTGAAGCTTTCTTT; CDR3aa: CASSFSDGNTEAFF
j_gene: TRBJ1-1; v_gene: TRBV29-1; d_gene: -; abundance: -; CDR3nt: TGCAGCGCCCAAGCTTTCCAGGGCAGAGTAGCTGAAGCTTTCTTT; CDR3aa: CSAQAFQGRVAEAFF
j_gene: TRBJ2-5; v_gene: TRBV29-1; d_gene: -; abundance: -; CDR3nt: TGCAGCGTCGTCCACAGAAGGAAGAGAGAAGAGACCCAGTACTTC; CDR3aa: CSVVHRRKREETQYF
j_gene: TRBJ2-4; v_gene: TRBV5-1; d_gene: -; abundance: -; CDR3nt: TGCGCCAGCAGCTTGGAGTGGTCCAAAAACATTCAGTACTTC; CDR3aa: CASSLEWSKNIQYF
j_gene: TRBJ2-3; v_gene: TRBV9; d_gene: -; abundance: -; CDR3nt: TGTGCCAGCAGCGCCCGGGGGGCAGGGCAAGCAGATACGCAGTATTTT; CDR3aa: CASSARGAGQADTQYF
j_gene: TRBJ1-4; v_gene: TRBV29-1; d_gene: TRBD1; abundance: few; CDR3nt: TGCAGCGTTGAGACAGGGGATGAAAAACTGTTTTTT; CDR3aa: CSVETGDEKLFF
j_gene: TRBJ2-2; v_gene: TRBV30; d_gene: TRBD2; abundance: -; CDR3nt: TGTGCCTGGAGACTAGCGGGAGGGCCGGCCGGGGAGCTGTTTTTT; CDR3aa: CAWRLAGGPAGELFF
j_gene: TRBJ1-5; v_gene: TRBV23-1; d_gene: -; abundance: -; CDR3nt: TGCGCCAGCAGTCAATCGAGGGACAGCAATCAGCCCCAGCATTTT; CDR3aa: CASSQSRDSNQPQHF
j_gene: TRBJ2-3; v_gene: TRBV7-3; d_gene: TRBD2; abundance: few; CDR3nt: TGTGCCAGCAGCTTTAAGCGGGACCCCGGGGATACGCAGTATTTT; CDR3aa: CASSFKRDPGDTQYF
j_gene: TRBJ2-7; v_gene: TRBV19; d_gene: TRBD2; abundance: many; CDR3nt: TGTGCCAGTAGTACTAGCGGGAGTAACGAGCAGTACTTC; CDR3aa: CASSTSGSNEQYF
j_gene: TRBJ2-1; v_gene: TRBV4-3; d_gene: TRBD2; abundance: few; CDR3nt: TGCGCCAGCAGCCCGCGGATCCCGGGACTAGCGGGAGACCCTACCTACAATGAGCAGTTCTTC; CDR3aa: CASSPRIPGLAGDPTYNEQFF
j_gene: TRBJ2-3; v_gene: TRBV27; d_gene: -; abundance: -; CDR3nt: TGTGCCAGCAGCCTTAGGCGTGCAGATACGCAGTATTTT; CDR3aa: CASSLRRADTQYF